Detailed here is one T cell receptor beta chain. Its antigen is undetermined. The data originate from a study of cytomegalovirus exposure and HLA in healthy donors. As for the study in general: The use of the same platform for the 95 to 150 validation repertoires and the approximately 670 first-cohort repertoires was reported by a later analysis.

Losses at the gene ends were 5 bases for V and 2 bases for J; bases not matched to a gene: 9. The germline CDR1 and CDR2 sequences are SGHAT and FQNNGV. This CDR3 spans 15 amino acids. The donors were members of the validation cohort comprising over 90 subjects, separate from the approximately 630-subject first cohort. Here immunoSEQ multiplex PCR was the method, and the copy in TCRdb shows in-frame clones only, minus some. The repertoire consists of under 150,000 clones, with roughly four fifths occurring once and the leading ten covering around 1.4%. Whole-study results and caveats: Cytomegalovirus-associated TCR beta chains were listed, numbering under 200.

The gene calls are TRBV11-2 and TRBJ2-7; 7 nucleotides match TRBD1. The sequence was obtained from a woman in her 30s in good health and CMV-seronegative. The specimen sequenced was PBMCs. The CDR3 DNA follows: TGTGCCAGCAGCATAACGACAGGGTACACCTACGAGCAGTACTTC. Its protein is CASSITTGYTYEQYF. The variable domain in full, completed from reference TRBV11-2 and TRBJ2-7, reads EAGVAQSPRYKIIEKRQSVAFWCNPISGHATLYWYQQILGQGPKLLIQFQNNGVVDDSQLPKDRFSAERLKGVDSTLKIQPAKLEDSAVYLCASSITTGYTYEQYFGPGTRLTVT.